This paragraph reports one T cell receptor beta chain. These data belong to a study of cytomegalovirus exposure and HLA in healthy donors. PCR was performed using 60 Vbeta and 13 Jbeta primers. Profiled with immunoSEQ multiplex PCR; TCRdb holds only in-frame clones, not every one. The sample consists of roughly 120,000 clones, around 70% of them appearing once. J lost 4 bases, V lost 6 bases, and 3 bases had no gene match. Germline V CDR1 and CDR2: SGHNT, YYREEE (reference sequence). The CDR3 is 13 residues long. The sample was PBMCs. J is TRBJ2-5 and V is TRBV5-4, with 10 bases fitting TRBD2. This TCR derives from a man in his forties in good health and CMV-seropositive. Written as DNA, the CDR3 is TGTGCCAGCAAAAGCGGGGGGGGAGAGACCCAGTACTTC. Residues: CASKSGGGETQYF.